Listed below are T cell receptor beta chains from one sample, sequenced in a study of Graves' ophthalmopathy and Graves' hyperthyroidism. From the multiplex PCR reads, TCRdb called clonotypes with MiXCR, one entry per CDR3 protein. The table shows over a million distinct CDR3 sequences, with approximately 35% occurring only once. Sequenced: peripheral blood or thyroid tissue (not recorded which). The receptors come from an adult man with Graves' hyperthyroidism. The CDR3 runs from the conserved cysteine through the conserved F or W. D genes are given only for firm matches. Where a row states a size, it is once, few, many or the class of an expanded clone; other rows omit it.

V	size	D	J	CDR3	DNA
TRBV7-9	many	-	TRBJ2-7	CASSPEGISEQYF	TGTGCCAGCAGCCCAGAGGGCATTAGCGAGCAGTACTTC
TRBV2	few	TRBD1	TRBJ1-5	CASSGQGSSNQPQHF	TGTGCCAGCAGTGGACAGGGCTCGAGCAATCAGCCCCAGCATTTT
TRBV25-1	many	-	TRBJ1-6	CASSEYQGRWSPLHF	TGTGCCAGCAGTGAATATCAGGGGAGGTGGTCACCCCTCCACTTT
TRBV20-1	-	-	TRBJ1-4	CSPGTASTNEKLFF	TGCAGTCCCGGGACCGCATCAACTAATGAAAAACTGTTTTTT
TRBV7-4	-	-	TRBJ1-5	CASSSGREGKQPQHF	TGTGCCAGCAGCTCGGGGCGGGAGGGTAAGCAGCCCCAGCATTTT
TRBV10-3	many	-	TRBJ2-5	CAISEWDAQETQYF	TGTGCCATCAGTGAGTGGGACGCCCAAGAGACCCAGTACTTC
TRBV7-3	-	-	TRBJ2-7	CASSEPAKPGYEQYF	TGTGCCAGCAGTGAACCGGCTAAGCCCGGCTACGAGCAGTACTTC
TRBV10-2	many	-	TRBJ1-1	CASSETRTEAFF	TGCGCCAGCAGTGAGACACGGACCGAAGCTTTCTTT
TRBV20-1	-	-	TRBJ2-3	CSAGARTDTQYF	TGCAGTGCTGGGGCACGCACAGATACGCAGTATTTT
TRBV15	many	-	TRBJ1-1	CATSGKRNTEAFF	TGTGCCACCAGCGGAAAAAGAAACACTGAAGCTTTCTTT
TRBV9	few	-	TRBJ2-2	CASSVSTGNTGELFF	TGTGCCAGCAGCGTTTCCACAGGGAACACCGGGGAGCTGTTTTTT
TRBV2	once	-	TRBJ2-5	CASPRRSQETQYF	TGTGCCAGCCCCCGACGGTCCCAAGAGACCCAGTACTTC
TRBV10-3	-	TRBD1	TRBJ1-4	CAISEEGAREKLFF	TGTGCCATCAGTGAGGAGGGGGCTCGTGAAAAACTGTTTTTT
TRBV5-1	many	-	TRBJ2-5	CASSWSRPNQETQYF	TGCGCCAGCAGTTGGTCGAGACCGAATCAAGAGACCCAGTACTTC
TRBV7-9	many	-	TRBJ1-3	CASSLEQVSGNTIYF	TGTGCCAGCAGCTTAGAACAGGTGTCTGGAAACACCATATATTTT
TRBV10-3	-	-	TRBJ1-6	CASRRKGESYNSPLHF	TGTGCCAGCAGGCGTAAGGGGGAGTCCTATAATTCACCCCTCCACTTT
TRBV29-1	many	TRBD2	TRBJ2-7	CSAGTSGDGRQYF	TGCAGCGCCGGGACTAGCGGGGACGGTCGGCAGTACTTC
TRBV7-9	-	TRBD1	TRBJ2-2	CASSEEPGTGRTGELFF	TGTGCCAGCAGCGAAGAGCCCGGGACAGGGCGCACCGGGGAGCTGTTTTTT
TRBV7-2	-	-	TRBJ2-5	CAWSRPSAQETQYF	TGTGCCTGGAGTAGGCCTAGCGCTCAAGAGACCCAGTACTTC
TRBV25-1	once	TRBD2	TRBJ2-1	CASRDGRVGDEQFF	TGTGCCAGTCGAGACGGGAGGGTTGGGGATGAGCAGTTCTTC
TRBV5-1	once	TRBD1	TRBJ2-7	CASSGGQGLGYEQYF	TGCGCCAGCAGCGGGGGACAGGGGTTAGGTTACGAGCAGTACTTC
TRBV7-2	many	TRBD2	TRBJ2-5	CASSSRTSFQETQYF	TGTGCCAGCAGCTCGCGGACTAGCTTCCAAGAGACCCAGTACTTC
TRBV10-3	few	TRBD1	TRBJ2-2	CAISEVGTGTGELFF	TGTGCCATCAGTGAGGTGGGGACAGGCACCGGGGAGCTGTTTTTT
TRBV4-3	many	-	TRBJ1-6	CASSPGTGSDSPLHF	TGCGCCAGCAGCCCAGGAACAGGGAGTGATTCACCCCTCCACTTT
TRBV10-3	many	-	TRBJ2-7	CAISEPGRRDEQYF	TGTGCCATCAGTGAACCCGGGCGGCGGGACGAGCAGTACTTC
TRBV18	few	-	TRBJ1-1	CASLAKGRTEAFF	TGTGCCAGCTTAGCCAAGGGGAGGACTGAAGCTTTCTTT
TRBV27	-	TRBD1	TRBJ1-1	CASQGQGLNTEAFF	TGTGCCAGCCAGGGACAGGGACTGAACACTGAAGCTTTCTTT
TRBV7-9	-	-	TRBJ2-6	CACSATDGSGANVLTF	TGTGCCTGCAGCGCCACGGACGGTTCTGGGGCCAACGTCCTGACTTTC
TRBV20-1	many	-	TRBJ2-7	CSASRTLTYEQYF	TGCAGTGCTAGCCGAACTCTCACCTACGAGCAGTACTTC
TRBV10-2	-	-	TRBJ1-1	CASSFVIGAEAFF	TGTGCCAGCAGTTTTGTAATAGGGGCTGAAGCTTTCTTT
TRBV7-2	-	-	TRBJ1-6	CASSQEGRSPLHF	TGTGCCAGCAGCCAAGAGGGGAGGTCACCCCTCCACTTT
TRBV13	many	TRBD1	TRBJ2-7	CASSPDRGRIEQYF	TGTGCCAGCAGCCCGGACAGGGGGCGCATCGAGCAGTACTTC
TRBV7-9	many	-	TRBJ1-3	CASSPTGSGNTIYF	TGTGCCAGCAGCCCGACCGGCAGTGGAAACACCATATATTTT
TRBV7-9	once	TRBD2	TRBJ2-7	CASIPLAGERKRGYDQYF	TGTGCCAGCATCCCCCTAGCGGGAGAGCGGAAGAGGGGCTACGATCAGTACTTC
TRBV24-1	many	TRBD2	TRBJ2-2	CATSDPQGLAGARGTGELFF	TGTGCCACCAGTGATCCCCAGGGACTAGCGGGAGCGCGGGGCACCGGGGAGCTGTTTTTT
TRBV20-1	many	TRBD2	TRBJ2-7	CSARLRTSWYEQYF	TGCAGTGCTAGACTCCGGACTAGTTGGTACGAGCAGTACTTC
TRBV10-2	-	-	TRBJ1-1	CASSDSGQDMNTEAFF	TGCGCCAGCAGTGACTCCGGGCAGGACATGAACACTGAAGCTTTCTTT
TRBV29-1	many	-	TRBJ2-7	CSVEASYEQYF	TGCAGCGTTGAGGCCAGCTACGAGCAGTACTTC
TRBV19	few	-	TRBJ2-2	CASSIVESPAGELFF	TGTGCCAGTAGTATAGTAGAGTCCCCGGCCGGGGAGCTGTTTTTT
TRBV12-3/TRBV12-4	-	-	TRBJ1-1	CASSATSGTEAFF	TGTGCCAGCAGCGCGACCAGTGGCACTGAAGCTTTCTTT
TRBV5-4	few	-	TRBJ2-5	CASSFWKETQYF	TGTGCCAGCAGCTTTTGGAAAGAGACCCAGTACTTC
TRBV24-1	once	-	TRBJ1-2	CATSEHGGGYTF	TGTGCCACCAGTGAACACGGAGGAGGCTACACCTTC
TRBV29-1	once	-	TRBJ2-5	CSVGQGPYQETQYF	TGCAGCGTTGGGCAAGGCCCGTACCAAGAGACCCAGTACTTC
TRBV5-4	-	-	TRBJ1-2	CASSLPADTYGYTF	TGTGCCAGCAGCTTGCCGGCAGATACCTATGGCTACACCTTC
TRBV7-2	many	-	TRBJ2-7	CASSYRTSMSSYEQYF	TGTGCCAGCAGCTATAGGACTTCCATGAGCTCCTACGAGCAGTACTTC
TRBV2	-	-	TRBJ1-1	CASRTGPDPSTEAFF	TGTGCCAGCAGGACCGGGCCTGATCCGAGCACTGAAGCTTTCTTT
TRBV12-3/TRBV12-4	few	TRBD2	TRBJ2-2	CASRALAGELFF	TGTGCCAGCAGGGCACTAGCGGGAGAACTGTTTTTT
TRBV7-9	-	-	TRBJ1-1	CASSQDRGDQDTEAFF	TGTGCCAGCAGCCAAGACAGAGGGGATCAAGACACTGAAGCTTTCTTT
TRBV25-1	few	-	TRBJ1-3	CASSLSGDRSGNTIYF	TGTGCCAGCAGCCTCAGCGGGGATCGGTCTGGAAACACCATATATTTT
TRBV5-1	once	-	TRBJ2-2	CASNYLPSGELFF	TGCGCCAGCAACTACCTCCCGTCCGGGGAGCTGTTTTTT
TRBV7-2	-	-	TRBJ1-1	CASSLRWVTEAFF	TGTGCCAGCAGCTTACGGTGGGTAACTGAAGCTTTCTTT
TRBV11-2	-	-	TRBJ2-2	CASMSGSLASRELFF	TGTGCCAGCATGTCGGGATCACTAGCCAGCCGGGAGCTGTTTTTT
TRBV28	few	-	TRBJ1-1	CASSGDWTENTEAFF	TGTGCCAGCAGTGGGGACTGGACGGAGAACACTGAAGCTTTCTTT
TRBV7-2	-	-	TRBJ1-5	CASSLSGAGPQHF	TGTGCCAGCAGCTTATCAGGGGCCGGACCCCAGCATTTT
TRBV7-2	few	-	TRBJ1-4	CASSRQTTHNLVTLVPMFF	TGTGCCAGCAGCCGGCAGACAACCCACAACCTAGTTACCCTAGTTCCCATGTTTTTT